The 18 T cell receptor beta chains below were found in one sample sequenced in a study of cytomegalovirus exposure and HLA in healthy donors. The PCR employed 60 Vbeta primers together with 13 Jbeta primers. Generated by immunoSEQ multiplex PCR, the TCRdb table keeps only in-frame clones and is missing some. The sample carries 150,000 to 200,000 clones, around 84% recorded once. Sequencing was carried out using PBMCs. All receptors derive from a man aged 45 to 65 in good health and CMV-seropositive.

V is TRBV7-9 and J is TRBJ1-1; possibly TRBD1 for D (5 bases). The CDR3 is made up of 15 amino acids. V was shortened by 5 bases and J by 3 bases, with 16 bases between the two germline ends. CDR1 is SEHNR and CDR2 is FQNEAQ in the germline V gene (reference sequence). CDR3 residues: CASSPQGRGDTEAFF. The CDR3 DNA is TGTGCCAGCAGCCCCCAGGGACGGGGGGACACTGAAGCTTTCTTT.

The chain is built from TRBV7-5 and TRBJ2-2; no check of the table's D call, TRBD1, against the DNA was made. TRBV7-5 is deemed a pseudogene. The CDR3 is 19 residues long. The CDR3 sequence: CARSLALARDRGSTGELFF. The CDR3 DNA reads TGTGCCAGAAGCTTAGCCTTGGCTCGGGACAGGGGTTCAACCGGGGAGCTGTTTTTT.

Written as DNA, the CDR3 is TGTGCCACCAGCAGAAGCCGGACAGCCACTCTAGAGGTCTATGGCTACACCTTC. Its protein is CATSRSRTATLEVYGYTF. V usage is TRBV15 and J usage is TRBJ1-2; D might be TRBD1 (6 bases). Looked up from germline, CDR1 is LNHNV and CDR2 is YYDKDF (reference sequence). This CDR3 region has 18 residues. V was pared by 2 bases and J by 4 bases, with 23 bases between.

V is TRBV30 and J is TRBJ1-1; tentatively, D is TRBD1 (6 bases). V was pared by 5 bases and J by 1 base, with 14 bases between. The CDR3 has 14 residues. Germline CDR1 is GTSNPN and CDR2 is SVGIG (reference sequence). CDR3 protein: CAWYQTGKNTEAFF. CDR3 DNA sequence: TGTGCCTGGTATCAGACAGGAAAGAACACTGAAGCTTTCTTT.

The genes are TRBV4-2 and TRBJ2-1; the match to TRBD2 covers 7 bases. V lost 0 bases to trimming and J lost 0 bases; unmatched junction nucleotides: 2. Germline CDR1 LGHNA, CDR2 YNFKEQ. The CDR3 totals 16 residues. The chain's CDR3 is CASSQDRGSSYNEQFF. CDR3 DNA sequence: TGTGCCAGCAGCCAAGATCGCGGGAGCTCCTACAATGAGCAGTTCTTC.

In nucleotides, the CDR3 is TGTGCCAGCAGCCAAGATATTGGGACTAGCGGGATAGGTGAGCAGTTCTTC. Protein product: CASSQDIGTSGIGEQFF. The chain links TRBV4-2 to TRBJ2-1, with 13 bases identical to TRBD2. J gave up 9 bases and V 0 bases, and 8 bases lay outside the gene matches. Germline V CDR1 and CDR2: LGHNA, YNFKEQ. This CDR3 comprises 17 residues.

The CDR3 nucleotides are TGCAGCGTTGAAGATACAACAACTAACTATGGCTACACCTTC. It translates to CSVEDTTTNYGYTF. V gene TRBV29-1 combines with J gene TRBJ1-2; D unclear. CDR1 is SQVTM, CDR2 ANQGSEA, per germline. With 0 bases removed from V and 0 bases from J, the gap between germline ends came to 8 bases. This CDR3 has 14 residues.

This clone has a single count. This sequence joins TRBV7-6 and TRBJ1-3; a possible D gene is TRBD1 (6 bases). From germline, CDR1 is SGHVS and CDR2 FNYEAQ. CDR3 length: 14 residues. V lost 5 bases and J lost 2, with 10 bases in between. The CDR3 spells CASSDQGPGNTIYF. CDR3 bases: TGTGCCAGCAGCGACCAGGGGCCTGGAAACACCATATATTTT.

The chain carries TRBV2 and TRBJ1-1; TRBD1 matches at 12 bases. The germline V gene encodes CDR1 SNHLY and CDR2 FYNNEI. V lost 4 bases to trimming and J lost 0 bases; unmatched junction nucleotides: 0. The CDR3 extends over 15 amino acids. CDR3 in DNA: TGTGCCAGCAGTGGGGACAGGGGGCTGAACACTGAAGCTTTCTTT. Translation gives CASSGDRGLNTEAFF. The full variable domain, in which reference TRBV2 and TRBJ1-1 provide the parts outside the CDR3, is EPEVTQTPSHQVTQMGQEVILRCVPISNHLYFYWYRQILGQKVEFLVSFYNNEISEKSEIFDDQFSVERPDGSNFTLKIRSTKLEDSAMYFCASSGDRGLNTEAFFGQGTRLTVV.

The rearrangement links TRBV6-5 to TRBJ1-4, with 9 bases matching TRBD1. The CDR3 totals 12 residues. The J segment lost 8 bases and the V segment lost 5 bases, leaving 0 bases of the junction unmatched. Germline V gene lookup returns CDR1 MNHEY and CDR2 SVGAGI. CDR3 coding DNA: TGTGCCAGCAGTGGGACAGGGGAAAAACTGTTTTTT. As protein: CASSGTGEKLFF.

The rearrangement links TRBV5-6 to TRBJ1-5; maybe TRBD1 (5 bases). Germline CDR1 reads SGHDT; CDR2 reads YYEEEE. CDR3 length equals 14 residues. V was shortened by 2 bases and J by 6 bases, with 12 bases between the two germline ends. Here the CDR3 DNA reads TGTGCCAGCAGCTTCGGGGGTTCGAGTCAGCCCCAGCATTTT. Its protein is CASSFGGSSQPQHF.

The V call is TRBV6-5, the J call TRBJ2-7; the match to TRBD2 covers 8 bases. This CDR3 has 15 amino acids. Trimming took 2 bases from V and 4 from J; bases not matched to a gene: 7. The germline CDR1 and CDR2 sequences are MNHEY and SVGAGI. CDR3 sequence reads: CASSYVRGGGYEQYF. The CDR3 DNA reads TGTGCCAGCAGTTACGTCCGGGGGGGCGGATACGAGCAGTACTTC.

J is TRBJ2-1 and V is TRBV5-1, with 8 bases that match TRBD2. The V gene's germline CDR1 is SGHRS and CDR2 YFSETQ. The CDR3 is 16 amino acids. Trimming removed 2 bases from V and 7 bases from J; junction bases left unmatched: 11. The CDR3 bases are TGCGCCAGCAGCTTAGGGATGCGAGAGCGGGGGAATGAGCAGTTCTTC. Its protein is CASSLGMRERGNEQFF.

The V gene is TRBV10-2, the J gene TRBJ2-2; possible D gene TRBD2, 6 bases. Germline-derived CDR1 and CDR2 are WSHSY and SAAADI. The CDR3 is 12 amino acids. V lost 8 bases and J lost 6, with 10 bases in between. The CDR3 bases are TGCGCCAGCCTTACTAGCTCCGGGGAGCTGTTTTTT. This encodes CASLTSSGELFF.

This clone was detected only once. The chain is built from TRBV27 and TRBJ2-3; 15 bases line up with TRBD2. Germline V gene data show CDR1 as MNHEY and CDR2 as SMNVEV (reference sequence). This CDR3 has 16 residues. The J segment lost 6 bases and the V segment lost 4 bases, leaving 5 bases of the junction unmatched. In nucleotides, the CDR3 is TGTGCCAGCAGTTCTAGGACTAGCGGGAGGGCGGATACGCAGTATTTT. This encodes CASSSRTSGRADTQYF.

V usage is TRBV5-4 and J usage is TRBJ2-7; maybe TRBD1 (5 bases). CDR3 length equals 12 residues. Trimming left V 2 bases short and J 7 bases short, with 10 bases between. Per the germline V gene, CDR1 is SGHNT and CDR2 is YYREEE (reference sequence). The CDR3, as DNA: TGTGCCAGCAGCTTATTCAGGGAAGAGCAGTACTTC. This translates into CASSLFREEQYF.

In regard to this clone: In the same sample, other DNA sequences code for this CDR3. The chain combines TRBV5-1 with TRBJ2-7; 8 positions match TRBD2. V was clipped by 2 bases and J by 3 bases; unmatched bases: 4. CDR1 and CDR2 from the germline V gene are SGHRS and YFSETQ. CDR3 length: 14 residues. Here the CDR3 DNA reads TGCGCCAGCAGCTTAGCGGGGGCAGGCTACGAGCAGTACTTC. It encodes CASSLAGAGYEQYF.

The chain carries TRBV7-8 and TRBJ1-5, with no clear D. This CDR3 spans 16 amino acids. CDR1 is SGHVS and CDR2 is FQNEAQ in the germline V gene. Trimming cost V 5 bases and J 7 bases, with 21 bases left between them. CDR3 in DNA: TGTGCCAGCAGCCCCCGCCGGGATCCCATCGGGCAGCCCCAGCATTTT. Its translation is CASSPRRDPIGQPQHF.